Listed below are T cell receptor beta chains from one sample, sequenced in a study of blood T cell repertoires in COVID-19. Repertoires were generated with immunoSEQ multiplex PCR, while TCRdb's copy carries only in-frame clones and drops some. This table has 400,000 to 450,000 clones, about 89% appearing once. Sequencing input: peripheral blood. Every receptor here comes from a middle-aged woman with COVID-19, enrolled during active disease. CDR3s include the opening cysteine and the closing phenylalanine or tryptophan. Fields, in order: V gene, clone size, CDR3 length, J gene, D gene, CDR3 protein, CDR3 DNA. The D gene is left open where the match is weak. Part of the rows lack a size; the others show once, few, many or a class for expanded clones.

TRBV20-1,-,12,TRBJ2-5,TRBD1,CSACDREETQYF,TGCAGTGCTTGTGACAGGGAAGAGACCCAGTACTTC
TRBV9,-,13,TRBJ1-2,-,CASSVARVGGYTF,TGTGCCAGCAGCGTAGCCAGGGTAGGTGGCTACACCTTC
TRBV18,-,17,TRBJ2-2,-,CASPTRTEGTWAGELFF,TGTGCCAGCCCCACCCGAACGGAGGGAACTTGGGCCGGGGAGCTGTTTTTT
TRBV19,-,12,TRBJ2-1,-,CASSMGPGEQFF,TGTGCCAGTAGTATGGGGCCTGGTGAGCAGTTCTTC
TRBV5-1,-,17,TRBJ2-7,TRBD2,CASSPLVLAGLSYEQYF,TGCGCCAGCAGCCCCCTTGTTTTAGCGGGACTTTCCTACGAGCAGTACTTC
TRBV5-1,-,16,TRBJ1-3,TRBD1,CASSPEPRGQGNTIYF,TGCGCCAGCAGCCCGGAACCCAGGGGGCAAGGAAACACCATATATTTT
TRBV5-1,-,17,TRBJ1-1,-,CASSPGVIGDLNTEAFF,TGCGCCAGCAGCCCCGGTGTTATCGGGGATCTGAACACTGAAGCTTTCTTT
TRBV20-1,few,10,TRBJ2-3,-,CSASQVAPYF,TGCAGTGCTAGCCAGGTAGCGCCGTATTTT
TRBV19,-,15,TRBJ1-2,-,CASSIGYGGSGGYTF,TGTGCCAGTAGTATAGGATACGGGGGGTCCGGTGGCTACACCTTC
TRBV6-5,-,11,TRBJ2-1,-,CASRTPNEQFF,TGTGCCAGCAGAACTCCTAATGAGCAGTTCTTC
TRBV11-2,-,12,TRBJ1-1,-,CASSQQVSEAFF,TGTGCCAGCAGTCAACAGGTTTCAGAAGCTTTCTTT
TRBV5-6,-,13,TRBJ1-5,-,CASSSRPNQPQHF,TGTGCCAGCAGCTCGCGTCCAAATCAGCCCCAGCATTTT
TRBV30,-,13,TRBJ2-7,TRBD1,CASRQGIPYEQYF,TGTGCCTCGAGACAGGGTATCCCCTACGAGCAGTACTTC
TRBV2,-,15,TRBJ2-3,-,CASSGRSQRADTQYF,TGTGCCAGCAGTGGACGGTCCCAACGGGCAGATACGCAGTATTTT